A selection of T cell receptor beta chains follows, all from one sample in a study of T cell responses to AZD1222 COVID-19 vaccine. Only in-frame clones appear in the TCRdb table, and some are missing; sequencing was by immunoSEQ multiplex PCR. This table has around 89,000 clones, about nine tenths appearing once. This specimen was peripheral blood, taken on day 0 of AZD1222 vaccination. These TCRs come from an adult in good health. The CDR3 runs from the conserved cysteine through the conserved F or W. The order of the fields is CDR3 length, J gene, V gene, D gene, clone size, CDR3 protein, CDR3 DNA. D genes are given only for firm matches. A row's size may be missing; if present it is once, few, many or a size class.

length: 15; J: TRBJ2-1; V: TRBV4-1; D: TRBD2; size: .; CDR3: CASSQGRLAGNEQFF; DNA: TGCGCCAGCAGCCAAGGGCGTCTAGCGGGGAATGAGCAGTTCTTC
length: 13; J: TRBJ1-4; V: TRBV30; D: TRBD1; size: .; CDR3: CAFVRDRNEKLFF; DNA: TGTGCCTTTGTCCGGGACAGAAATGAAAAACTGTTTTTT
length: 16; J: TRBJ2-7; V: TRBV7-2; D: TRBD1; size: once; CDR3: CASSPVSGTGVYEQYF; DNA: TGTGCCAGCAGTCCCGTCTCCGGGACAGGGGTCTACGAGCAGTACTTC
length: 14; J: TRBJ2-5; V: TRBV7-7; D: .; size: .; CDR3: CASSPTGSRETQYF; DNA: TGTGCCAGCAGCCCCACCGGTTCACGGGAGACCCAGTACTTC
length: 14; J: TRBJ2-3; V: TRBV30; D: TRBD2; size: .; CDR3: CAWSMGGGADTQYF; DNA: TGTGCCTGGAGTATGGGGGGGGGAGCAGATACGCAGTATTTT
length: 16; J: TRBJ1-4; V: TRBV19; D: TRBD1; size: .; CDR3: CASSSSPGQGFEKLFF; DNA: TGTGCCAGTAGTTCATCCCCGGGACAGGGGTTTGAAAAACTGTTTTTT
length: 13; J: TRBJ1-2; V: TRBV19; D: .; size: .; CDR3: CASSIGVNYGYTF; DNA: TGTGCCAGTAGTATCGGAGTTAACTATGGCTACACCTTC
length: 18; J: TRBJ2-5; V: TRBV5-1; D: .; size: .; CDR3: CASSLGRLGQNQAETQYF; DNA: TGCGCCAGCAGCTTAGGGCGGTTAGGACAGAACCAAGCGGAGACCCAGTACTTC
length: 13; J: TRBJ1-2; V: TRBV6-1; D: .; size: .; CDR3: CASSEQQEYGYTF; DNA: TGTGCCAGCAGTGAACAACAGGAGTATGGCTACACCTTC
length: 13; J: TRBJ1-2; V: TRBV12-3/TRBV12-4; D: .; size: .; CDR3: CASSLKEFYGYTF; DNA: TGTGCCAGCAGTCTAAAGGAATTCTATGGCTACACCTTC
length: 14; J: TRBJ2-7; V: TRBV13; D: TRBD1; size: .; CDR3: CASSWGQTSYEQYF; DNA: TGTGCCAGCAGCTGGGGACAGACCTCCTACGAGCAGTACTTC
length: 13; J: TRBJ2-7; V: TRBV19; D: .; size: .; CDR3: CASSITYTYEQYF; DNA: TGTGCCAGTAGTATAACGTACACCTACGAGCAGTACTTC
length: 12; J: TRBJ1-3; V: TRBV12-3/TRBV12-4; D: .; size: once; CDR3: CATQGPGNTIYF; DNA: TGTGCCACTCAGGGACCTGGAAACACCATATATTTT
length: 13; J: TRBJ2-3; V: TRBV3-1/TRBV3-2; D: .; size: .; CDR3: CASTGTSTDTQYF; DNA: TGTGCCAGCACCGGGACTTCCACAGATACGCAGTATTTT
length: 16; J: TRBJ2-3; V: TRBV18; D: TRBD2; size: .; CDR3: CASSREASGYTDTQYF; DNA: TGTGCCAGCTCAAGAGAGGCTAGCGGCTACACAGATACGCAGTATTTT
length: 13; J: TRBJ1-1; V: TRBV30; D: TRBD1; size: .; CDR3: CAWDRGLNTEAFF; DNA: TGTGCCTGGGACAGGGGCCTGAACACTGAAGCTTTCTTT
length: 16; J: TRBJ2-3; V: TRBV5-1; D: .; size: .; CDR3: CASGEGSRADTDTQYF; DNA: TGCGCCAGCGGGGAAGGGTCGAGGGCGGACACAGATACGCAGTATTTT
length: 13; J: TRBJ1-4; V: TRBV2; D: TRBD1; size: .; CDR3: CASSGQGAGKLFF; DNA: TGTGCCAGCAGTGGGCAGGGGGCTGGAAAACTGTTTTTT
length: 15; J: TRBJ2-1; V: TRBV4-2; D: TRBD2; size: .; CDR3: CASSRSGGPYNEQFF; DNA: TGTGCCAGCAGCCGAAGCGGGGGCCCATACAATGAGCAGTTCTTC
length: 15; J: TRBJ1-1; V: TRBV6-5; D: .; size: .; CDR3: CASSYTSGFGTLAFF; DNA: TGTGCCAGCAGTTACACCTCTGGGTTCGGGACTCTAGCTTTCTTT
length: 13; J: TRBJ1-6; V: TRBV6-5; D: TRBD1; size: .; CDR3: CASTGQANSPLHF; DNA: TGTGCCAGTACGGGACAGGCCAATTCACCCCTCCACTTT
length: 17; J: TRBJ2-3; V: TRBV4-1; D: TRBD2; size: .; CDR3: CASSQDRGSGGPDTQYF; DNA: TGCGCCAGCAGCCAAGATCGGGGTAGCGGGGGCCCAGATACGCAGTATTTT
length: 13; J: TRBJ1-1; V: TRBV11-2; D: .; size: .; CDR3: CASSTARSGRAFF; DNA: TGTGCCAGCAGCACCGCGCGATCCGGACGGGCTTTCTTT
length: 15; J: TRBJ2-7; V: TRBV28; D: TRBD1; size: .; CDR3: CASSLSPGQTYEQYF; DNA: TGTGCCAGCAGTTTATCACCGGGACAGACCTACGAGCAGTACTTC
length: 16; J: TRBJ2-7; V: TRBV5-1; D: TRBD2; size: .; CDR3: CASSQYRASGDYEQYF; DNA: TGCGCCAGCAGCCAATACCGTGCTAGCGGTGACTACGAGCAGTACTTC
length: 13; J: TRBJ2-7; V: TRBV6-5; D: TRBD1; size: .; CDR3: CASRGQGYGEQYF; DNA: TGTGCCAGCAGGGGACAGGGCTATGGCGAGCAGTACTTC
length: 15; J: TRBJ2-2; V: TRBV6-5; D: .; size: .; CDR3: CASSFGGTNTGELFF; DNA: TGTGCCAGCAGTTTCGGGGGCACTAACACCGGGGAGCTGTTTTTT
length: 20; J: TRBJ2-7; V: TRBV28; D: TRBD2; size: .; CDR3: CASRASKGTSGRAVSYEQYF; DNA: TGTGCCAGCAGAGCCTCAAAGGGGACTAGCGGGAGGGCCGTAAGTTACGAGCAGTACTTC
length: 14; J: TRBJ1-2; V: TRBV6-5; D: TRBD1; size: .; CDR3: CASNKGQGNYGYTF; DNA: TGTGCCAGCAATAAGGGACAGGGGAACTATGGCTACACCTTC
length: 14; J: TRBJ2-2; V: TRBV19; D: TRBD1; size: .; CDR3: CASSRGQGAGELFF; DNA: TGTGCCAGTAGTAGGGGACAGGGGGCCGGGGAGCTGTTTTTT
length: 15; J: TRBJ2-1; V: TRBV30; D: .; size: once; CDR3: CAFTGGRAVYNEQFF; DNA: TGTGCCTTCACTGGGGGGCGCGCCGTCTACAATGAGCAGTTCTTC
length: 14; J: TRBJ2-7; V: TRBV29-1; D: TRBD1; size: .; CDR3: CSVYSGTGGYEQYF; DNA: TGCAGCGTTTACTCCGGGACAGGGGGATACGAGCAGTACTTC
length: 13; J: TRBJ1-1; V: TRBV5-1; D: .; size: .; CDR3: CASRVQGNTEAFF; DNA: TGCGCCAGCAGGGTACAGGGGAACACTGAAGCTTTCTTT
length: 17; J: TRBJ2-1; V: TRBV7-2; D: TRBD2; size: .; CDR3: CASSLERGGPVFDEQFF; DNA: TGTGCCAGCAGCCTAGAGCGGGGGGGCCCAGTCTTCGATGAGCAGTTCTTC
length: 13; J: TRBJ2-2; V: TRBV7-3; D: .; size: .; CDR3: CASSLSNTGELFF; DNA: TGTGCCAGCAGCTTATCGAACACCGGGGAGCTGTTTTTT
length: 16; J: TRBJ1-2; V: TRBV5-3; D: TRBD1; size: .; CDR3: CARSVKRRGRGYGYTF; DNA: TGTGCCAGAAGCGTGAAGCGCAGGGGGCGTGGGTATGGCTACACCTTC
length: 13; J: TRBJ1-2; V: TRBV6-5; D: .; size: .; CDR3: CASSSGSPYGYTF; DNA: TGTGCCAGCAGCTCCGGGTCTCCATATGGCTACACCTTC
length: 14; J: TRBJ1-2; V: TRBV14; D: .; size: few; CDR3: CASSQDGTFYGYTF; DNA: TGTGCCAGCAGCCAAGATGGGACGTTTTATGGCTACACCTTC
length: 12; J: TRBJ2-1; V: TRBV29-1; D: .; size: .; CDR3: CSVEKGYNEQFF; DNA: TGCAGCGTTGAAAAGGGGTACAATGAGCAGTTCTTC
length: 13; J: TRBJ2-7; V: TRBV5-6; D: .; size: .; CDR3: CASSLAAEYEQYF; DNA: TGTGCCAGCAGCTTGGCCGCAGAGTACGAGCAGTACTTC
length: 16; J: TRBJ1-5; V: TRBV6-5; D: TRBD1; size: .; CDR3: CASSSYGQGAGQPQHF; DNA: TGTGCCAGCAGTTCTTACGGACAGGGGGCAGGACAGCCCCAGCATTTT
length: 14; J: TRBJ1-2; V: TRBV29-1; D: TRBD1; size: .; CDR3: CSVEDGLTGHGYTF; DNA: TGCAGCGTTGAAGATGGTTTGACAGGGCATGGCTACACCTTC
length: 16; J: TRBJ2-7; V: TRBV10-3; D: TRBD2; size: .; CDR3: CAIRDDSGRARNEQYF; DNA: TGTGCCATCAGAGATGATAGCGGGAGAGCTAGGAACGAGCAGTACTTC
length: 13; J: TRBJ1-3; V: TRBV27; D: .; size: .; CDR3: CASSLRSGNTIYF; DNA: TGTGCCAGCAGTTTACGGTCTGGAAACACCATATATTTT
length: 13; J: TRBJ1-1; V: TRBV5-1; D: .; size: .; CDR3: CASSLSTVVEAFF; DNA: TGCGCCAGCAGCTTGTCGACAGTGGTTGAAGCTTTCTTT
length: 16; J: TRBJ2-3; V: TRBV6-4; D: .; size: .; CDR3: CASSPSAGTVTDTQYF; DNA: TGTGCCAGCAGTCCATCGGCGGGGACGGTCACAGATACGCAGTATTTT
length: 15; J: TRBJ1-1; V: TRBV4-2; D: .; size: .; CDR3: CASSQDATGNRKAFF; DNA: TGTGCCAGCAGCCAAGATGCGACAGGAAATAGGAAAGCTTTCTTT
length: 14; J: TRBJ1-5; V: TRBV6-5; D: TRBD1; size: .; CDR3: CASIGTGDHQPQHF; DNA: TGTGCCAGCATTGGGACAGGGGACCATCAGCCCCAGCATTTT
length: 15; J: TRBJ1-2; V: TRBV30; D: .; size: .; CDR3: CASWGPARGYYGYTF; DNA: TGTGCCTCTTGGGGCCCTGCGAGGGGGTATTATGGCTACACCTTC
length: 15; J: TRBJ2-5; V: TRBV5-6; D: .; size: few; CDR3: CASSTPGPFRETQYF; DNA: TGTGCCAGCAGCACCCCGGGCCCCTTCAGAGAGACCCAGTACTTC
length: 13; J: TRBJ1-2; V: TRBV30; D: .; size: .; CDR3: CAWSVGQGTGYTF; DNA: TGTGCCTGGAGTGTAGGGCAGGGCACTGGCTACACCTTC
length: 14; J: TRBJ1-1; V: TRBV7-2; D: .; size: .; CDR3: CASSSRAGTTEAFF; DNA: TGTGCCAGCAGCTCCCGGGCGGGGACCACTGAAGCTTTCTTT
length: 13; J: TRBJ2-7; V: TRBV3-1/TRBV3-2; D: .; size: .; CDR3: CASSQGRVYEQYF; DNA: TGTGCCAGCAGCCAGGGTAGGGTCTACGAGCAGTACTTC
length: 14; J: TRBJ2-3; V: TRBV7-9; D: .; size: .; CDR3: CASSLSVSTDTQYF; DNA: TGTGCCAGCAGCCTTAGCGTCAGCACAGATACGCAGTATTTT
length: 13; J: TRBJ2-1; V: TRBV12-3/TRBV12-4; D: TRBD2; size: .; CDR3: CASSPRTSGRSFF; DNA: TGTGCCAGCAGTCCCCGGACTAGCGGGAGAAGCTTCTTC